This TCR beta chain was captured in a study of response to subunit inactivated influenza vaccine. Whole-study results and caveats: A suggestion made by the authors is that each seasonal influenza vaccination recruits few new T cells.

MiXCR, applied by TCRdb to the RT-PCR reads, yields one record per CDR3 protein. The repertoire holds some 640,000 distinct CDR3 sequences, with roughly 13% as singletons. This clonotype was seen only a few times. Antigen unknown. The germline V gene encodes CDR1 MNHEY and CDR2 SVGAGI. Trimming pared 3 bases from V and 1 base from J, leaving 6 bases between. This CDR3 contains 13 residues. The source is a man aged 50 to 60 who received an inactivated influenza vaccine. Sequencing was performed on PBMCs from blood, taken approximately 15 days before vaccination. V gene TRBV6-5 combines with J gene TRBJ1-1; D ambiguous. The CDR3 nucleotides are TGTGCCAGCAGTTATGACGGGAACACTGAAGCTTTCTTT. Translation: CASSYDGNTEAFF.